Included here is one T cell receptor (beta chain) sequence, with context. The entry originates in a study of PD-L1 blockade in urothelial cancer. Assay: immunoSEQ multiplex PCR; the TCRdb copy retains only in-frame clones and omits some. The sample holds around 50,000 clones, around 84% seen once. The time point is: pretreatment peripheral blood. The germline CDR1 and CDR2 sequences are LGHNT and FRNRAP. The CDR3 totals 16 residues. V shed 1 base and J shed 1 base, with 12 bases lying between them. The sequence came from a man aged 45-65 years with urothelial cancer. V gene TRBV12-5 combines with J gene TRBJ2-3; D unclear. Specimen: PBMCs, collected around atezolizumab (anti-PD-L1) treatment. CDR3 sequence reads: CASGLGLTGGTDTQYF. CDR3 DNA: TGTGCTAGTGGTTTGGGGCTCACGGGTGGCACAGATACGCAGTATTTT.